This passage covers 13 T cell receptor beta chains from one sample sequenced in a study of STAT3 mutations in large granular lymphocyte leukemia. Study conclusions and caveats: In T-cell large granular lymphocyte leukemia, about half of patients showed multiple immunodominant subclonotypes.

The antigens of these receptors remain unknown. Here immunoSEQ multiplex PCR was the method, and the copy in TCRdb shows in-frame clones only, minus some. Of tens of thousands of clones listed, around 87% were seen once; the top ten hold about an eighth. The sequencing input was peripheral blood mononuclear cells. Source of these receptors: a man aged 55 to 70 with T-cell large granular lymphocyte leukemia. Some clones in this sample may be carry-over from other donors' samples.

The CDR3 sequence: CASSLGASSYEQYF. Here the CDR3 DNA reads TGTGCCAGTAGTCTGGGGGCGAGCTCCTACGAGCAGTACTTC. The chain uses TRBV19 and TRBJ2-7; perhaps TRBD1 as D (6 bases). This CDR3 region has 14 residues. V was trimmed by 5 bases and J by 0 bases, leaving 11 bases between them. Germline V CDR1 and CDR2: LNHDA, SQIVND (reference sequence).

This clone was counted once. The junction departs from germline at one end; a sequencing error may be responsible. V gene TRBV7-7 combines with J gene TRBJ2-1; D is ambiguous. There are 14 residues in the CDR3. The germline V gene has CDR1 SSHAT and CDR2 FNYEAQ (reference sequence). The chain's CDR3 is CASSPNRARSEQFF. The CDR3 DNA reads TGTGCTAGCAGCCCCAACCGGGCGAGAAGTGAGCAGTTCTTC.

This clone was found once. The J gene is TRBJ1-4, the V gene TRBV6-6; no definite D call. Germline V gene sequence: CDR1 MNHNY, CDR2 SVGAGI (reference sequence). The CDR3 length is 12 residues. V lost 6 bases, J lost 8 bases, and 10 bases lay in between. CDR3 residues: CASREGGEKLFF. CDR3 DNA sequence: TGTGCCAGCAGAGAGGGAGGCGAAAAACTGTTTTTT.

The genes are TRBV4-3 and TRBJ2-3; no reliable D call. The CDR3 spans 15 residues. Trimming took 0 bases from V and 0 from J, leaving 7 bases between them. The V gene's germline CDR1 is LGHNA and CDR2 YSLEER. The CDR3 loop is CASSQEGYSTDTQYF. CDR3 bases: TGCGCCAGCAGCCAAGAGGGCTACAGCACAGATACGCAGTATTTT.

This rearrangement joins TRBV18 to TRBJ1-4, with a weak D call TRBD1 (6 bases). The CDR3 has 17 amino acids. Trimming shortened V by 3 bases and J by 5 bases, and 19 bases separated the two germline ends. The germline V gene encodes CDR1 KGHSH and CDR2 LQKENI. This CDR3 reads CASSPTPVQGTNEKLFF. In DNA form, the CDR3 reads TGTGCCAGCTCACCCACCCCTGTCCAGGGGACAAATGAAAAACTGTTTTTT.

This chain links TRBV5-4 with TRBJ1-2; a possible D gene is TRBD1 (6 bases). Trimming took 1 base from V and 6 from J, leaving 10 bases between them. Germline CDR1 reads SGHNT; CDR2 reads YYREEE (reference sequence). The CDR3 covers 13 residues. The CDR3 region is CASSLSGDNGYTF. CDR3 in DNA: TGTGCCAGCAGCTTGTCGGGGGACAATGGCTACACCTTC. Together with reference TRBV5-4 and TRBJ1-2, the CDR3 gives the full variable domain: ETGVTQSPTHLIKTRGQQVTLRCSSQSGHNTVSWYQQALGQGPQFIFQYYREEENGRGNFPPRFSGLQFPNYSSELNVNALELDDSALYLCASSLSGDNGYTFGSGTRLTVV.

This sequence joins TRBV18 and TRBJ2-7, with TRBD2 as a possible D gene (5 bases). The CDR3 extends over 15 amino acids. Trimming shortened V by 0 bases and J by 2 bases, and 11 bases separated the two germline ends. Per germline, CDR1 KGHSH and CDR2 LQKENI. The CDR3 region has the DNA TGTGCCAGCTCACCACCGGGCGGGCTCCCCTACGAGCAGTACTTC. As protein: CASSPPGGLPYEQYF.

V gene TRBV7-9 combines with J gene TRBJ1-1; D unresolved. In germline, CDR1 is SEHNR, CDR2 FQNEAQ (reference sequence). This CDR3 is 13 amino acids long. Trimming left V 2 bases short and J 5 bases short, with 9 bases between. The CDR3, as DNA: TGTGCCAGCAGCTTAATAGAATGGACTGAAGCTTTCTTT. It yields the protein CASSLIEWTEAFF.

This rearrangement joins TRBV29-1 to TRBJ1-2; 10 nucleotides align to TRBD1. CDR1 is SQVTM, CDR2 ANQGSEA, per germline. With V trimmed by 4 bases and J by 3 bases, 5 bases remained unmatched. The CDR3 contains 14 residues. The CDR3 loop is CSVAGQGSHYGYTF. The CDR3 DNA sequence: TGCAGCGTTGCGGGACAGGGGTCGCACTATGGCTACACCTTC.

The CDR3 coding sequence is TGTGCCAGCAGTGTTGTGGGCCATAAACTGTTTTTT. Protein product: CASSVVGHKLFF. The rearrangement joins TRBV25-1 to TRBJ1-4; D not resolved. The CDR3 has 12 residues. Germline CDR1 MGHDK, CDR2 SYGVNS. V was cut by 4 bases and J by 11 bases, with 11 bases left in between.

This clone was found once. CDR3 residues: CASLGLAGITDTQYF. As DNA, the CDR3 is TGTGCCAGCCTCGGACTAGCGGGGATCACAGATACGCAGTATTTT. The V gene is TRBV7-9, the J gene TRBJ2-3; 12 nucleotides line up with TRBD2. The CDR3 consists of 15 residues. The germline V gene has CDR1 SEHNR and CDR2 FQNEAQ (reference sequence). J lost 2 bases, V lost 8 bases, and 5 bases had no gene match.

The chain couples TRBV19 to TRBJ2-3, with D possibly being TRBD1 (5 bases). CDR3 size: 12 residues. Germline V gene data show CDR1 as LNHDA and CDR2 as SQIVND (reference sequence). The V end lost 7 bases, the J end lost 6 bases, and 11 bases lay between the germline ends. The CDR3 region is CASKGPGDTQYF. The CDR3 DNA follows: TGTGCCAGTAAAGGGCCAGGGGATACGCAGTATTTT.

The chain employs TRBV6-6 and TRBJ1-6; no firm D call. V was shortened by 0 bases and J by 8 bases, with 11 bases between the two germline ends. Looked up from germline, CDR1 is MNHNY and CDR2 is SVGAGI (reference sequence). This CDR3 region has 15 residues. The CDR3 DNA reads as TGTGCCAGCAGTTACTCGTCGAATGAAGATTCACCCCTCCACTTT. It specifies CASSYSSNEDSPLHF.